The T cell receptor beta chain described here comes from a study of blood T cells in healthy people across ages. This clonotype was recorded a few times. The second PCR ran roughly 7 to 12 cycles with a sample-barcoded 5' primer and J-beta primers. TCRdb fed the 5' RACE reads into MiXCR, producing one record per CDR3 protein. The sample yields more than 1,400,000 distinct CDR3 sequences, 40% to 50% seen once. CDR1 and CDR2 from the germline V gene are SEHNR and FQNEAQ (reference sequence). The V segment lost 1 base and the J segment 5 bases; nucleotides outside the gene matches: 4. There are 14 residues in the CDR3.

Sequenced material: blood. The genes are TRBV7-9 and TRBJ2-7; 8 nucleotides agree with TRBD2. This TCR was recovered from a woman aged 18-30 years in good health. CDR3 nucleotide sequence: TGTGCCAGCAGCTTAGGGACTAGCACGGACGAGCAGTACTTC. Translating gives CASSLGTSTDEQYF. The whole variable domain, remainder taken from reference TRBV7-9 and TRBJ2-7, is DTGVSQNPRHKITKRGQNVTFRCDPISEHNRLYWYRQTLGQGPEFLTYFQNEAQLEKSRLLSDRFSAERPKGSFSTLEIQRTEQGDSAMYLCASSLGTSTDEQYFGPGTRLTVT.